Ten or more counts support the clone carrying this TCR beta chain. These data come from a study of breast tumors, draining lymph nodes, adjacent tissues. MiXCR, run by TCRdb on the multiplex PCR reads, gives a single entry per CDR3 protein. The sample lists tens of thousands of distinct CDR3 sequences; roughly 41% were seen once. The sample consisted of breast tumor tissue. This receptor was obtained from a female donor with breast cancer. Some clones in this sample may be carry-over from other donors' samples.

The CDR3 loop reads CASSLEGSGELGYTF. CDR3 sequence (DNA): TGTGCCAGCAGCTTAGAAGGTTCAGGGGAATTAGGCTACACCTTC. The chain employs TRBV11-2 and TRBJ1-2; perhaps TRBD1 as D (6 bases). The germline CDR1 and CDR2 sequences are SGHAT and FQNNGV. The V and J ends lost 0 bases and 8 bases respectively, with 16 bases between them. This CDR3 has 15 residues.